A single sample gave rise to the 21 T cell receptor beta chains below, sequenced in a study of blood T cell repertoires in COVID-19 (dated by TCRdb to about 2020). Receptor amplification or capture employed the immunoSEQ multiplex PCR assay. TCRdb retrieved this table from immuneACCESS and kept in-frame rearrangements only. Not all clones are present; in checked studies, unresolved V genes account for under half, and no reason is known for the remainder. The sample table lists roughly 180,000 clones, approximately 89% of them with a count of one. The ten largest clones represent roughly 7.7% of the sample. Sequenced input: peripheral blood. The receptors stem from a woman aged 55-69 years with acute or convalescent COVID-19.

This clone was counted a single time. V gene TRBV30 combines with J gene TRBJ1-1; D not certain. The germline V gene has CDR1 GTSNPN and CDR2 SVGIG (reference sequence). The CDR3 loop spans 12 amino acids. Trimming removed 4 bases from V and 2 bases from J, with 8 bases in between. This chain's CDR3 is CAWKYVNTEAFF. In DNA, the CDR3 is TGTGCCTGGAAATATGTAAACACTGAAGCTTTCTTT.

This chain joins TRBV7-3 and TRBJ2-3, with a weak D call TRBD2 (6 bases). From germline, CDR1 is SGHTA and CDR2 FQGTGA. Deletions cut 2 bases from V and 3 bases from J, with 9 bases between. This CDR3 is built from 14 residues. CDR3 in DNA: TGTGCCAGCAGCTTATGGGCGGGGACAGATACGCAGTATTTT. This encodes CASSLWAGTDTQYF.

The rearrangement uses TRBV5-8 and TRBJ2-1; 10 bases align to TRBD2. V shed 4 bases, J shed 10 bases, and the junction held 14 bases outside the gene matches. The CDR3 contains 16 residues. In germline, CDR1 is SGHTS, CDR2 YDEGEE. DNA for the CDR3: TGTGCCAGCAGCATAAGCGGGAGGGCCATCGGGGAGGAGCAGTTCTTC. Protein product: CASSISGRAIGEEQFF.

The CDR3 coding sequence is TGTGCCACCAGCAGAGACTTTGGGACAGGGGCCTACAATGAGCAGTTCTTC. Its protein is CATSRDFGTGAYNEQFF. The V gene is TRBV15, the J gene TRBJ2-1; 10 bases are a match to TRBD1. The CDR3 consists of 17 residues. The germline CDR1 and CDR2 sequences are LNHNV and YYDKDF (reference sequence). With 0 bases clipped from V and 2 bases from J, the junction kept 4 bases outside the gene matches.

In DNA form, the CDR3 reads TGTGCCAGCTCTCTGTTGTCAGACAATGAGCAGTTCTTC. Residues: CASSLLSDNEQFF. The chain recombines TRBV18 with TRBJ2-1, with D unclear. Germline assignment: CDR1 KGHSH and CDR2 LQKENI. V lost 6 bases, J lost 5 bases, and 11 bases lay in between. The CDR3 loop spans 13 amino acids.

This clone came up a few times. The V and J genes are TRBV5-4 and TRBJ1-6, with no clear D. CDR3 length: 14 residues. The V and J ends lost 2 bases and 7 bases respectively, with 10 bases between them. Per the germline V gene, CDR1 is SGHNT and CDR2 is YYREEE (reference sequence). DNA for the CDR3: TGTGCCAGCAGCTTAAGCCTCCCAAATTCACCCCTCCACTTT. The encoded protein is CASSLSLPNSPLHF.

The sample holds one count of this clone. J is TRBJ2-5 and V is TRBV7-3, with D unresolved. Germline values: CDR1 SGHTA, CDR2 FQGTGA. This CDR3 is 15 amino acids long. V lost 0 bases and J 3 bases, leaving 11 bases between the germline ends. The CDR3 DNA is TGTGCCAGCAGCTTAACGTCACGGAGAGAAGAGACCCAGTACTTC. Translated: CASSLTSRREETQYF.

The chain recombines TRBV15 with TRBJ2-2, with 7 bases lining up with TRBD2. Losses at the gene ends were 0 bases for V and 6 bases for J; bases not matched to a gene: 10. CDR3 length: 17 amino acids. Germline V gives CDR1 LNHNV, CDR2 YYDKDF (reference sequence). The CDR3 DNA is TGTGCCACCAGCAGAGATCTGGTCGGGGGGAAATCCGGGGAGCTGTTTTTT. Encoded protein: CATSRDLVGGKSGELFF.

Worth noting for this clone: This sample also contains other DNA sequences that code for the same CDR3. Here the CDR3 reads CASSLDGGNQPQHF. The CDR3 nucleotides are TGCGCCAGCAGCTTGGACGGAGGCAATCAGCCCCAGCATTTT. V gene TRBV5-1 combines with J gene TRBJ1-5; D not certain. Germline V CDR1 and CDR2: SGHRS, YFSETQ. V lost 0 bases and J 2 bases, leaving 6 bases between the germline ends. The CDR3 runs to 14 residues.

V gene TRBV10-3 combines with J gene TRBJ1-1; 9 nucleotides agree with TRBD1. Per germline, CDR1 ENHRY and CDR2 SYGVKD. V was clipped by 6 bases and J by 3 bases; unmatched bases: 11. This CDR3 is built from 16 residues. CDR3 amino acids: CAIRDPGQGRYTEAFF. The CDR3 nucleotides read TGTGCCATCAGGGACCCCGGACAGGGGCGATACACTGAAGCTTTCTTT.

The rearrangement links TRBV5-1 to TRBJ1-1, with no clear D. The CDR3 consists of 13 residues. Looked up from germline, CDR1 is SGHRS and CDR2 is YFSETQ. The germline V and J ends were trimmed by 2 bases and 0 bases, with 5 bases remaining between them. The CDR3 is CASSLEMNTEAFF. DNA for the CDR3: TGCGCCAGCAGCTTAGAGATGAACACTGAAGCTTTCTTT.

The chain has TRBV5-1 and TRBJ2-7; a weak D match, TRBD2 (5 bases). The germline CDR1 and CDR2 sequences are SGHRS and YFSETQ. V was trimmed by 4 bases and J by 6 bases, leaving 14 bases between them. CDR3 length: 13 residues. The CDR3 spells CASSALEGGEQYF. DNA for the CDR3: TGCGCCAGCAGCGCTCTAGAGGGTGGCGAGCAGTACTTC.

The J gene is TRBJ2-7, the V gene TRBV29-1; 8 bases match TRBD2. CDR1 and CDR2 (germline): SQVTM, ANQGSEA. The CDR3 has 12 amino acids. The V and J ends lost 4 bases and 4 bases, in that order; junction bases with no gene match: 3. CDR3 DNA: TGCAGCGTTGCCCCGGGGGGGTACGAGCAGTACTTC. The encoded protein is CSVAPGGYEQYF.

The chain combines TRBV7-8 with TRBJ2-7; TRBD1 agrees at 10 bases. The germline V gene has CDR1 SGHVS and CDR2 FQNEAQ. Trimming took 2 bases from V and 2 from J; bases not matched to a gene: 3. This CDR3 spans 15 amino acids. In DNA form, the CDR3 reads TGTGCCAGCAGCTTAATGGGACAGGGGACCTACGAGCAGTACGTC. This gives the protein CASSLMGQGTYEQYV.

The V call is TRBV28, the J call TRBJ2-5; a weak D match, TRBD1 (5 bases). The CDR3 contains 14 residues. V was clipped by 6 bases and J by 3 bases, with 14 bases between them. Germline assignment: CDR1 MDHEN and CDR2 SYDVKM. The CDR3 DNA sequence: TGTGCCAGCAGAAGTTTCAGGGTAAAAGAGACCCAGTACTTC. It encodes CASRSFRVKETQYF.

This chain links TRBV14 with TRBJ2-5; 14 bases agree with TRBD2. V trimming: 9 bases; J trimming: 0 bases; junction bases outside the gene matches: 12. Germline CDR1 and CDR2: SGHDN and FVKESK. CDR3 size: 18 residues. Written as DNA, the CDR3 is TGTGCCAGAGCCACCGGGACTAGCGGGAGTCGACACCAAGAGACCCAGTACTTC. Amino acid sequence: CARATGTSGSRHQETQYF.

The chain is built from TRBV30 and TRBJ1-2; 7 nucleotides align to TRBD1. Germline-derived CDR1 and CDR2 are GTSNPN and SVGIG (reference sequence). This CDR3 contains 10 residues. V lost 8 bases to trimming and J lost 8 bases; unmatched junction nucleotides: 5. The DNA for the CDR3 is TGTGCCGGAACAGGGGACGGCTACACCTTC. This codes for CAGTGDGYTF. Filled out from reference TRBV30 and TRBJ1-2, the complete variable domain reads SQTIHQWPATLVQPVGSPLSLECTVEGTSNPNLYWYRQAAGRGLQLLFYSVGIGQISSEVPQNLSASRPQDRQFILSSKKLLLSDSGFYLCAGTGDGYTFGSGTRLTVV.

V usage is TRBV10-3 and J usage is TRBJ2-1, with 10 bases lining up with TRBD2. This CDR3 is built from 15 residues. Germline lookup yields CDR1 ENHRY and CDR2 SYGVKD. V trimming: 6 bases; J trimming: 8 bases; junction bases outside the gene matches: 10. The CDR3 DNA reads TGTGCCATCAGAGCAGCGGGAGGGCCTATGGATGAGCAGTTCTTC. Its protein is CAIRAAGGPMDEQFF.

This clone was recorded at least ten times. The chain uses TRBV30 and TRBJ2-7, with 9 bases identical to TRBD2. The CDR3 has 14 residues. The V gene's germline CDR1 is GTSNPN and CDR2 SVGIG (reference sequence). V trimming: 0 bases; J trimming: 6 bases; junction bases outside the gene matches: 6. DNA of the CDR3: TGTGCCTGGAGTGTCATAGCGGGAGTAGGCGAGCAGTACTTC. Translation: CAWSVIAGVGEQYF.

The chain joins TRBV3-1 (or the pseudogene TRBV3-2) to TRBJ1-1; D may be TRBD1 (6 bases). The germline V gene has CDR1 LGHDT and CDR2 YNNKEL (reference sequence). V was trimmed by 3 bases and J by 2 bases, leaving 10 bases between them. This CDR3 region has 14 residues. CDR3 in amino acids: CASSQGDINTEAFF. The CDR3 region has the DNA TGTGCCAGCAGCCAGGGGGACATCAACACTGAAGCTTTCTTT.

V is TRBV6-1 and J is TRBJ1-1; no clear D. V was cut by 1 base and J by 2 bases, with 8 bases left in between. Per the germline V gene, CDR1 is MNHNS and CDR2 is SASEGT. CDR3 length equals 14 residues. Written as DNA, the CDR3 is TGTGCCAGCAGTGAAGGAGGGCTAAACACTGAAGCTTTCTTT. It codes for CASSEGGLNTEAFF.